This T cell receptor (beta chain) was captured by sequencing in a study of shared clonotypes between healthy human individuals. The CDR3 consists of 12 residues. Germline-derived CDR1 and CDR2 are LNHNV and YYDKDF (reference sequence). The trim removed 4 bases at V and 5 bases at J, leaving 0 bases unmatched. Study outcomes and limitations: Exclusively blood specimens were collected; tissue repertoires likely differ. Larger estimated richness was generally recorded for naive subsets relative to memory subsets. Clonotypes not shared had lower generation probabilities than those common to all four donors.

On this clone itself: The antigen is unknown.

The assay was carried out at the deep level. The protocol was immunoSEQ multiplex PCR, while the TCRdb copy is restricted to in-frame clones and leaves out a portion. The profile shows a few million clones, 85% to 95% of them singletons. Only CD45RO-negative cells positively selected for CCR7 counted as naive CD8 cells, so terminally differentiated effector memory CD45RA+ cells were excluded. Sequences were obtained from naive CD8+ T cells from PBMCs. The receptor's source is a man younger than 35 in good health. Some clones in this sample may be carry-over from other donors' samples. This chain uses TRBV15 with TRBJ1-2; TRBD1 aligns across 8 bases. CDR3 coding DNA: TGTGCCACCAGCAACAGGGGGTATGGCTACACCTTC. Its protein is CATSNRGYGYTF.